A selection of T cell receptor beta chains follows, all from one sample in a study of graft-versus-host responses after intestinal transplantation. Only in-frame clones appear in the TCRdb table, and some are missing; sequencing was by immunoSEQ multiplex PCR. The table includes about 19,000 clones, around 33% detected once. The starting material was alloreactive CD4+ T cells from a mixed lymphocyte reaction culture, obtained before transplantation. The receptors originated from a human patient who was an organ donor for intestinal transplantation. Each CDR3 is given with its conserved first and last residue. The D gene is left open where the match is weak. Only part of the rows carry a size: once, few, many, or a class if the clone is expanded.

cdr3_aa | cdr3_nt | clone_size | v_call | d_call | j_call
CASSLWMIAGITGELFF | TGTGCCAGCAGTTTATGGATGATAGCGGGAATCACCGGGGAGCTGTTTTTT | . | TRBV28 | TRBD2 | TRBJ2-2
CASSSGQGNQPQHF | TGTGCCAGCAGTTCCGGACAGGGGAATCAGCCCCAGCATTTT | few | TRBV28 | TRBD1 | TRBJ1-5
CASSVASSTDTQYF | TGTGCCAGCTCCGTGGCTTCTAGCACAGATACGCAGTATTTT | few | TRBV7-3 | . | TRBJ2-3
CASMLRHSVWTEAFF | TGTGCCAGCATGCTTAGGCATTCGGTCTGGACTGAAGCTTTCTTT | few | TRBV6-5 | . | TRBJ1-1
CAISESDRPYEQYF | TGTGCCATCAGTGAGTCGGACCGTCCCTACGAGCAGTACTTC | few | TRBV6-1 | . | TRBJ2-7
CASSRSEGSGYTF | TGTGCCAGCAGCCGCTCCGAGGGGAGCGGCTACACCTTC | . | TRBV6-6 | . | TRBJ1-2
CAISAARVDYGYTF | TGTGCCATCAGTGCCGCCAGGGTTGACTATGGCTACACCTTC | . | TRBV10-3 | . | TRBJ1-2
CASSQGTGDYGYTF | TGTGCCAGCAGCCAAGGGACAGGGGACTATGGCTACACCTTC | . | TRBV4-2 | TRBD1 | TRBJ1-2
CASSVAGGNEQFF | TGTGCCAGCAGCGTAGCTGGGGGGAATGAGCAGTTCTTC | . | TRBV9 | . | TRBJ2-1
CASSFIAEGSYEQYF | TGTGCCAGCAGCTTCATAGCGGAGGGGTCCTACGAGCAGTACTTC | once | TRBV7-8 | . | TRBJ2-7
CASSLNYEQYF | TGTGCCAGCAGTCTGAACTACGAGCAGTACTTC | medium-sized | TRBV5-5 | . | TRBJ2-7
CASSLSGGSYEQYF | TGTGCCAGCAGCCTCAGCGGGGGGTCCTACGAGCAGTACTTC | . | TRBV6-6 | TRBD2 | TRBJ2-7
CASSLSLNSQPQYF | TGTGCCAGCAGCTTAAGTCTAAACAGTCAGCCGCAGTATTTT | . | TRBV7-6 | . | TRBJ2-3
CASSRAGGPYEQYF | TGTGCCAGCAGTCGGGCAGGGGGACCCTACGAGCAGTACTTC | few | TRBV6-6 | TRBD1 | TRBJ2-7